This is a list of T cell receptor beta chains from one sample in a study of cytomegalovirus exposure and HLA in healthy donors. Sequencing used immunoSEQ multiplex PCR; TCRdb keeps in-frame clones, though not all of them. The sample has 150,000 or so clones; approximately 88% are singletons. Sequencing was done on a sample of PBMCs. These receptors were taken from a young man in good health and CMV-seronegative. CDR3s include the opening cysteine and the closing phenylalanine or tryptophan. The D gene is left open where the match is weak. The size of a clone is reported for some rows only, either as once, few or many, or as a class for expanded clones.

D gene,clone size,J gene,V gene,CDR3 protein,CDR3 DNA
NA,NA,TRBJ1-5,TRBV5-5,CASSLAGGNQPQHF,TGTGCCAGCAGCTTGGCGGGAGGCAATCAGCCCCAGCATTTT
TRBD1,NA,TRBJ2-6,TRBV11-2,CASRPPGGDSGANVLTF,TGTGCCAGCAGACCTCCAGGGGGTGACTCTGGGGCCAACGTCCTGACTTTC
NA,NA,TRBJ2-2,TRBV12-2,CASRPFIPDRNTGELFF,TGTGCAAGTCGCCCATTTATCCCCGACAGGAACACCGGGGAGCTGTTTTTT
NA,NA,TRBJ1-1,TRBV5-1,CASSLGGAGMNTEAFF,TGCGCCAGCAGCTTGGGCGGGGCGGGGATGAACACTGAAGCTTTCTTT
TRBD2,NA,TRBJ2-3,TRBV9,CASSPPLAGGRADTQYF,TGTGCCAGCAGCCCTCCCCTAGCGGGAGGGCGGGCAGATACGCAGTATTTT
NA,NA,TRBJ1-3,TRBV2,CASSVRREDTIYF,TGTGCCAGCAGTGTGAGGCGGGAGGACACCATATATTTT
TRBD2,NA,TRBJ2-1,TRBV5-4,CASSLVAGVPGDEQFF,TGTGCCAGCAGCTTGGTGGCGGGAGTGCCAGGTGATGAGCAGTTCTTC
NA,few,TRBJ1-3,TRBV6-1,CASSEAQGISGNTIYF,TGTGCCAGCAGTGAAGCGCAGGGGATCTCTGGAAACACCATATATTTT
TRBD2,NA,TRBJ2-7,TRBV2,CASSELGTSGSGKQYF,TGTGCCAGCAGTGAACTTGGGACTAGCGGGAGTGGCAAGCAGTACTTC
TRBD2,NA,TRBJ2-2,TRBV10-3,CAISEVRTSENTGELFF,TGTGCCATCAGTGAGGTCAGGACTAGCGAAAACACCGGGGAGCTGTTTTTT
NA,NA,TRBJ1-2,TRBV2,CASSQGGRGADYGYTF,TGTGCCAGCAGTCAAGGGGGGAGGGGAGCTGACTATGGCTACACCTTC
NA,NA,TRBJ1-1,TRBV7-9,CASSFPGVRNTEAFF,TGTGCCAGCAGCTTCCCAGGGGTAAGGAACACTGAAGCTTTCTTT
TRBD1,NA,TRBJ2-7,TRBV4-2,CASSQNGQVSYEQYF,TGTGCCAGCAGCCAAAACGGACAGGTCTCCTACGAGCAGTACTTC
NA,NA,TRBJ2-4,TRBV15,CATSTLRQVEAKNIQYF,TGTGCCACCAGCACCCTGCGACAAGTCGAAGCCAAAAACATTCAGTACTTC
NA,NA,TRBJ2-2,TRBV6-5,CASSYYTDSTGELFF,TGTGCCAGCAGTTACTACACGGACAGCACCGGGGAGCTGTTTTTT